The text below deals with one T cell receptor delta chain. It lacks a known antigen. Nothing much larger sits one base from this clone, and base qualities are not available. This specimen belongs to a study of Vδ1+ human thymocytes (dated by TCRdb to about 2018). Background on the whole study: As a data resource, the study described the mRNA-level TRG and TRD CDR3 repertoires found in highly purified Vdelta1+ thymocytes taken from young children. Earlier work had validated the multiplex-based CDR3 amplicon strategy against 5'RACE-based methods for generating CDR3 amplicons. Overall study results and their limits: Because unexpected Vdelta2 sequences could lead to misinterpretation of bulk repertoire data, the authors recommended using highly purified populations and validating at the single-cell level. Numerous TRG clonotypes were shared among donors (up to roughly 6.9x10^3), while TRD repertoires were essentially private (a maximum of 116 shared). The thymic TRG and TRD repertoires appeared highly polyclonal, with Gaussian CDR3 length distributions, in contrast to the oligoclonal repertoires of peripheral blood. Although sort purity was high, approximately 20% of thymic TRD sequences were Vdelta2 (with a few Vdelta3), in contrast to the peripheral blood Vdelta1+ controls. Because no clustering by age or sex was observed, donors were not stratified by these variables in the analyses.

RNA was extracted with the RNeasy mini kit and reverse transcribed using Superscript III. CDR3 amplicons were produced by multiplex PCR using pooled V-gene forward primers and a constant-region reverse primer with Illumina adaptor overhangs. After gel purification, the amplicons were indexed with Nextera index primers over eight extra PCR cycles and then purified using AMPure XP beads. Sequencing of the libraries was done on an Illumina MiSeq using paired-end 250 bp reads, dual indexing and a 20% PhiX spike-in. Per the source publication's procedure: Reads were quality checked with FastQC, and TRG read pairs were merged with ea-utils fastq-join. Annotation of sequences was performed with IMGT/HighV-QUEST, only productive sequences with unambiguous V-gene assignment were retained, and clonotypes were defined by identical CDR3 sequence. For downstream analysis, the tools were VDJtools 1.1.1, tcR 2.2.3, Treemap and vegan Shannon diversity in R 3.4.4. After TCRdb called clones again from the public reads with CATT, rows with identical DNA were merged. TCRdb assigned the V and J calls; the authors' analysis was not used. This sample is represented by some 19,000 delta-chain clones; 7% to 8.5% of them were singletons. Almost 1% of the sample lies in the top ten.

Thymic samples were depleted of alphabeta T cells, then CD3+ TCRVdelta1+ TCRVdelta2- thymocytes were FACS-sorted. Sorted Vdelta1+ thymocyte purity ranged from about 96% to 99.6%. Thymic specimens came from 8 or 9 paediatric patients undergoing corrective cardiac surgery, aged from about 5 days to 17 months. The thymic tissue was dispersed, and mononuclear cells were isolated using a Histopaque-1077 density gradient. Staining used anti-TCRVdelta1 clone TS8.2, anti-TCRVdelta2 clone B6, anti-CD3 clone HIT3a and anti-TCRalphabeta clone IP26 antibodies. From a lookup of the germline V gene, CDR1 and CDR2 are TSWWSYY and QGS. Germline trimming amounts to 2 bases on V and 0 bases on J, with 18 as the count of junction bases outside the gene matches. Its CDR3 holds 21 amino acids, cysteine through phenylalanine. The sequence is cut down to CDR3 DNA, 63 bases in frame from base 1.

The sample was Vdelta1+ gamma-delta thymocytes from the thymus. What the cell subset or site label conveys for this sample: FACS-sorted CD3+ TCRalphabeta- TCRVdelta1+ TCRVdelta2- thymocytes. This sequence was found in a child younger than two who had congenital heart surgery. This chain joins TRDV1 to TRDJ1, and 10 junctional nucleotides match TRDD3. The CDR3 amino acid sequence is: CALGECCSYSNWGIYTDKLIF. Read as DNA, the sequence is TGTGCTCTTGGGGAATGCTGTTCCTACTCCAACTGGGGGATCTACACCGATAAACTCATCTTT.